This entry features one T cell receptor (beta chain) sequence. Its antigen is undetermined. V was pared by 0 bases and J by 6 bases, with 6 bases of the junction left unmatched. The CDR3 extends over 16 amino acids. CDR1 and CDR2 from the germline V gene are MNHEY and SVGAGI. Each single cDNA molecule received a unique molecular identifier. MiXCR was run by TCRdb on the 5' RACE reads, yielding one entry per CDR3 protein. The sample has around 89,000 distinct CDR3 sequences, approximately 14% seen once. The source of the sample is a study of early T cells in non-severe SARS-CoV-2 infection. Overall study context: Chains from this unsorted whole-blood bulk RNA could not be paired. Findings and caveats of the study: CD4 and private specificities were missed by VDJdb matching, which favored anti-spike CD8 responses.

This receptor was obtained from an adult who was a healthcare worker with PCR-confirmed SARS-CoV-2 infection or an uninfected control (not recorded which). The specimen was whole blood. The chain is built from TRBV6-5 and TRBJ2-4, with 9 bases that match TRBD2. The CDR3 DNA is TGTGCCAGCAGTTACTCGCGGGGGGGCCGTAGAAACATTCAGTACTTC. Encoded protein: CASSYSRGGRRNIQYF.